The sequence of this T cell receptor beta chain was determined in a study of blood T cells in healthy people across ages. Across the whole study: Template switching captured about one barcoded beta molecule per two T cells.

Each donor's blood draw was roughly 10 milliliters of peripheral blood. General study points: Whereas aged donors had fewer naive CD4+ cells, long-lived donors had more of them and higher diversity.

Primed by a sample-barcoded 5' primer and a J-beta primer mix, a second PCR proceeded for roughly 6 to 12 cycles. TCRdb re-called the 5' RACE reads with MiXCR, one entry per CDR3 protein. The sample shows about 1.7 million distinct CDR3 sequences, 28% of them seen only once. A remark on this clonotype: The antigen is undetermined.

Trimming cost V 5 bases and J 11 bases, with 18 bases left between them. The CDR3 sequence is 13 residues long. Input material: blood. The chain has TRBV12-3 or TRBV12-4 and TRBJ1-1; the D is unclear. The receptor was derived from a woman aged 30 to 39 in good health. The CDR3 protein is CASSPVGKLGAFF. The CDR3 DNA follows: TGTGCCAGCAGTCCCGTAGGGAAACTCGGGGCTTTCTTT.